This TCR beta chain was sequenced during a study of blood T cell repertoires in COVID-19 (dated by TCRdb to about 2020). Background for the entire study: The collaborator samples originated in the United States, Italy and Spain and spanned the acute and convalescent phases of COVID-19. The material from the prospective study consisted of cDNA or gDNA derived from T cells, B-cell-depleted T cells, or PBMCs. The dataset comprised deeply sampled blood TCRbeta repertoires from subjects exposed to, actively infected with, or recovered from COVID-19. The repertoires were made available in a free public database intended to serve as a resource for research on the immune response to SARS-CoV-2. Samples were obtained from the ongoing ImmuneRACE study (first 160 participants) and from some 1,200 subjects provided by 6 global collaborators. Sample metadata almost always included a de-identified subject ID, COVID-19 status, age in years and sex. Where available, HLA class I and class II types were taken from metadata supplied by the sample provider and were not determined by assay-based typing.

TCRbeta CDR3 regions were amplified from genomic DNA using the immunoSEQ Assay, a bias-controlled multiplex PCR. Regarding the original processing steps: Within the assay, amplification of reference gene primers was used to estimate how many nucleated cells each sample contained. Sequence reads were collapsed and filtered to measure the absolute abundance of every unique TCRbeta CDR3 rearrangement. For each sample, productive Simpson clonality was calculated as the square root of Simpson's diversity index over productive rearrangements. Imported from immuneACCESS, the table was reduced by TCRdb to in-frame sequences with V and J called. These copies leave out some clones; in studies compared against another copy, an unresolved V gene accounts for under half, and the cause of the remainder is not known. That table supplies the V and J calls and clone size; D and trimming were determined from the DNA. In all, the sample holds about 100,000 clones, and around 87% of those were seen once. In total, the top ten clones hold roughly 11% of the sample.

Each collaborating institution followed its own protocols to collect whole blood in K2EDTA tubes. For TCRbeta analysis, collaborators shipped samples in one of three forms: frozen whole blood, isolated PBMCs, or DNA extracted from either of those sample types. In the germline V gene (reference sequence), CDR1 corresponds to GTSNPN and CDR2 to SVGIG. Trimming leaves V shorter by 8 bases and J shorter by 4 bases, with the junction holding 11 bases beyond the gene matches. Reading from cysteine to phenylalanine, the CDR3 counts 16 amino acids. The DNA shown is the 48-base CDR3, in frame from base 1. As for this clone: There is no known antigen for this receptor. Base qualities are missing; no much larger clone stands one base away.

Summary of the overall study and its limitations: Clinical and demographic metadata were provided uncurated, with the amount varying by source and participant.

The sequenced material came from peripheral blood. The rearranged chain carries TRBV30 and TRBJ2-3, with 14 central nucleotides matching TRBD2. The clonotype was recovered from a woman aged 25-40 years with acute or convalescent COVID-19. The CDR3 has the sequence CAGTSGGHSGADTQYF. The nucleotide sequence reads TGTGCCGGGACTAGCGGGGGTCACTCGGGGGCAGATACGCAGTATTTT.